The 3 T cell receptor beta chains below all came from one sample that was sequenced in a study of blood T cells in healthy people across ages. Next came a second PCR, run for 7 to 11 cycles, which used a sample-barcoded 5' primer along with a J-beta primer mix. One entry per CDR3 protein, called by TCRdb with MiXCR from the 5' RACE reads. Of about 570,000 distinct CDR3 sequences in the sample, approximately 27% were seen once. The material sequenced was blood. All receptors come from a woman in her sixties or seventies in good health.

The rearrangement links TRBV15 to TRBJ2-5, with 7 bases fitting TRBD1. CDR3 length: 15 residues. Germline lookup yields CDR1 LNHNV and CDR2 YYDKDF (reference sequence). With V trimmed by 0 bases and J by 1 base, 2 bases remained unmatched. This CDR3 reads CATSRDGTVQETQYF. CDR3 nucleotide sequence: TGTGCCACCAGCAGAGATGGGACAGTCCAAGAGACCCAGTACTTC. The full variable domain, completed using reference TRBV15 and TRBJ2-5, is DAMVIQNPRYQVTQFGKPVTLSCSQTLNHNVMYWYQQKSSQAPKLLFHYYDKDFNNEADTPDNFQSRRPNTSFCFLDIRSPGLGDTAMYLCATSRDGTVQETQYFGPGTRLLVL.

The V gene is TRBV25-1, the J gene TRBJ2-4; 7 bases map to TRBD1. The V and J ends lost 10 bases and 8 bases, in that order; junction bases with no gene match: 5. The CDR3 runs 11 residues. In germline, CDR1 is MGHDK, CDR2 SYGVNS. CDR3 nucleotide sequence: TGTGCCACATCCAGGGGGTACATTCAGTACTTC. Translated: CATSRGYIQYF.

The chain couples TRBV7-9 to TRBJ2-7; 7 positions agree with TRBD1. Germline loops: CDR1 SEHNR, CDR2 FQNEAQ (reference sequence). CDR3 length: 13 amino acids. J was trimmed by 2 bases and V by 9 bases; bases with no gene match: 7. CDR3 sequence reads: CASNVGTAYEQYF. DNA for the CDR3: TGTGCCAGTAATGTCGGGACAGCCTACGAGCAGTACTTC.